This T cell receptor beta chain was sequenced in a study of cytomegalovirus exposure and HLA in healthy donors. As for the study in general: The same platform as the approximately 670 first-cohort repertoires was used for the 95 to 150 validation repertoires, a later analysis reported.

The CDR3 runs to 15 residues. CDR1 is SGHDN and CDR2 is FVKESK in the germline V gene. Trimming stripped 1 base from V and 3 bases from J, with 12 bases between. As for this clone: The antigen is undetermined.

Findings and limits, study-wide: TCR beta chains numbering some 160 were designated cytomegalovirus-associated. The majority of TCR sequences were rare, yet some public TCRs appeared in many donors.

Sequencing used immunoSEQ multiplex PCR; TCRdb keeps in-frame clones, though not all of them. This sample has 190,000 or so clones, with approximately 84% found just once. From the 120-subject validation cohort, which was separate from the approximately 700-subject first cohort, the donors were drawn. Sequenced sample: PBMCs. This TCR was recovered from a woman aged 18 to 35 in good health and CMV-seropositive. The chain combines TRBV14 with TRBJ1-2, with D perhaps matching TRBD1 (5 bases). CDR3 protein: CASSQVYGGDYGYTF. In nucleotides, the CDR3 is TGTGCCAGCAGCCAAGTTTACGGAGGGGACTATGGCTACACCTTC.